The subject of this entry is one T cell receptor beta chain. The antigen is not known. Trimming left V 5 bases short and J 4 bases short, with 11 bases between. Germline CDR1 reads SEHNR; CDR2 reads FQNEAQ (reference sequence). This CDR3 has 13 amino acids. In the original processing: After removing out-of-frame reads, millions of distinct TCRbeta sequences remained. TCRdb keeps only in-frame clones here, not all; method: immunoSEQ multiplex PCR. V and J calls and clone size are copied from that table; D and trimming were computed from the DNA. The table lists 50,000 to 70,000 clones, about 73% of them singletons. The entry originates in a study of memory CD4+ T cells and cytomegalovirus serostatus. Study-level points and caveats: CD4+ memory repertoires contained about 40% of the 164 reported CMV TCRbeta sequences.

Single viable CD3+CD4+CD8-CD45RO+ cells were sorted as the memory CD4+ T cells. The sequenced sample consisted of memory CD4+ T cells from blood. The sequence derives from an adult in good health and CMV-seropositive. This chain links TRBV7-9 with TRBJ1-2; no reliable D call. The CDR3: CASSPDRFYGYTF. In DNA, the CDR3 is TGTGCCAGCAGCCCGGACCGTTTCTATGGCTACACCTTC.